Sequencing of this T cell receptor beta chain was carried out in a study of T-cell memory formation after mild COVID-19. About the study: There were largely donor-specific TCR clusters.

Study outcomes and limitations: Whereas later expanders leaned CD4+, clones contracting day 15 to 85 showed a balanced CD4/CD8 makeup. Some responding clones appeared in pre-infection memory, suggesting cross-reactive memory joined.

Germline V gene lookup returns CDR1 SGHVS and CDR2 FNYEAQ. Trimming pared 5 bases from V and 1 base from J, leaving 13 bases between. The CDR3 sequence is 15 residues long. It was 5'RACE with constant-segment primers that produced the TCR alpha and TCR beta cDNA libraries, which carried sample barcodes and UMIs. TCRdb re-called the 5' RACE reads with MiXCR, one entry per CDR3 protein. The sample yields 30,000 to 35,000 distinct CDR3 sequences, approximately 21% seen once. This clonotype was counted many times. The antigen remains undetermined. This chain uses TRBV7-6 with TRBJ2-3; D perhaps matches TRBD2 (6 bases). Sequences were obtained from PBMCs or a T cell subset sorted from them (not recorded which). The clonotype originates from an adult who had mild COVID-19 (a few samples of this study predate the infection). Cell type and time point are not known. In DNA, the CDR3 is TGTGCCAGCAGCAGAAGGACTATACGCACAGATACGCAGTATTTT. This sequence encodes CASSRRTIRTDTQYF.